These 7 T cell receptor beta chains were sequenced from one sample in a study of metastatic and nonmetastatic thyroid tumors. Thyroid surgery took place with no prior treatment in any patient. MiXCR reprocessed the PCR reads for TCRdb. The sample records roughly 19,000 clones, 20% to 25% being singletons. The sequenced sample was tumor tissue. These receptors all come from a male donor with papillary thyroid cancer or a benign thyroid nodule (not recorded which). Some clones in this sample may be carry-over from other donors' samples.

This clone was detected only once. The chain links TRBV9 to TRBJ2-7, with TRBD2 as a possible D gene (5 bases). V lost 0 bases, J lost 7 bases, and 14 bases lay in between. This CDR3 has 14 amino acids. Germline CDR1 is SGDLS and CDR2 is YYNGEE. CDR3 coding DNA: TGTGCCAGCAGCGTAGAAGACTGGAGGACTGAGCAGTACTTC. Protein sequence: CASSVEDWRTEQYF. The full variable domain, its missing parts supplied by reference TRBV9 and TRBJ2-7, is DSGVTQTPKHLITATGQRVTLRCSPRSGDLSVYWYQQSLDQGLQFLIQYYNGEERAKGNILERFSAQQFPDLHSELNLSSLELGDSALYFCASSVEDWRTEQYFGPGTRLTVT.

In its sample, this clone is medium-sized. The rearrangement joins TRBV20-1 to TRBJ1-2; perhaps TRBD1 as D (5 bases). CDR1 and CDR2 from the germline V gene are DFQATT and SNEGSKA (reference sequence). The germline V and J ends were trimmed by 1 base and 4 bases, with 19 bases remaining between them. This CDR3 region has 16 residues. The CDR3 DNA reads as TGCAGTGCTAGAGCCAGGGATAAAGCCAGGGCCTATGGCTACACCTTC. Its protein product is CSARARDKARAYGYTF.

By share, this clone ranks as medium-sized. Other DNA variants within this sample encode the same CDR3. CDR3 residues: CSAGGKGNQPQHF. The CDR3, as DNA: TGCAGTGCCGGGGGGAAAGGCAATCAGCCCCAGCATTTT. The rearrangement links TRBV20-1 to TRBJ1-5; D perhaps matches TRBD1 (5 bases). The V gene lost 6 bases and the J gene lost 2 bases, with 11 bases spanning the gap. Germline values: CDR1 DFQATT, CDR2 SNEGSKA (reference sequence). The CDR3 is 13 residues long.

This clone was observed at least ten times. The chain links TRBV25-1 to TRBJ2-1; the match to TRBD2 covers 9 bases. V lost 2 bases, J lost 7 bases, and 6 bases stayed unmatched. The CDR3 consists of 15 residues. Germline V gene lookup returns CDR1 MGHDK and CDR2 SYGVNS. CDR3 residues: CASSERGSGSNEQFF. The CDR3 DNA follows: TGTGCCAGCAGTGAAAGGGGTAGCGGGAGTAATGAGCAGTTCTTC.

This clone was counted many times. The chain uses TRBV19 and TRBJ1-1; TRBD1 might be the D (6 bases). V was clipped by 6 bases and J by 5 bases, with 13 bases between them. This CDR3 has 13 amino acids. Germline V gene lookup returns CDR1 LNHDA and CDR2 SQIVND (reference sequence). This CDR3 reads CASSKTRGTEAFF. In nucleotides, the CDR3 is TGTGCCAGTAGCAAAACAAGGGGGACTGAAGCTTTCTTT.

This clone rates as medium-sized. V usage is TRBV6-2 or TRBV6-3 and J usage is TRBJ1-5; D might be TRBD1 (5 bases). V lost 4 bases, J lost 0 bases, and 10 bases lay in between. Germline V gene lookup returns CDR1 MNHEY and CDR2 SVGEGT. The CDR3 covers 15 residues. For the CDR3, the DNA is TGTGCCAGCAGTTGGGGGACCGATAGCAATCAGCCCCAGCATTTT. This codes for CASSWGTDSNQPQHF.

In its sample, this clone was seen many times. It may be a read error: a sequence one base away is much more abundant. This sequence joins TRBV24-1 and TRBJ1-5, with a weak D call TRBD1 (5 bases). The CDR3 is 14 amino acids. Germline V gene sequence: CDR1 KGHDR, CDR2 SFDVKD. The CDR3 DNA sequence: TGTGCCGCCAGTGATTGGGGGTCGGGACAGCCCCAGCATTTT. It is translated as CAASDWGSGQPQHF.